The clone carrying this T cell receptor beta chain was seen repeatedly, ten times or more. As yet, its antigen is unknown. The CDR3 has 14 amino acids. CDR1 MDHEN and CDR2 SYDVKM come from the germline V gene. The ends lost 10 bases at V and 5 bases at J; junction bases unmatched: 12. Time point defined: blood at routine non-recurrence follow-up after resection. This entry belongs to a study of spatial heterogeneity in lung cancer. MiXCR, applied by TCRdb to the 5' RACE reads, yields one record per CDR3 protein. The sample has around 100,000 distinct CDR3 sequences; 9.5% to 14% are singletons. Study-wide findings and caveats: Ubiquitous expanded tumor TCRs were observed in blood more at resection than follow-up.

Material: PBMCs, obtained at follow-up. This clonotype originated in a female donor with early-stage non-small cell lung cancer. The chain joins TRBV28 to TRBJ1-2; 8 bases are shared with TRBD1. The CDR3: CATQPTGGIYGYTF. CDR3 coding DNA: TGTGCCACCCAGCCTACAGGGGGTATTTATGGCTACACCTTC.